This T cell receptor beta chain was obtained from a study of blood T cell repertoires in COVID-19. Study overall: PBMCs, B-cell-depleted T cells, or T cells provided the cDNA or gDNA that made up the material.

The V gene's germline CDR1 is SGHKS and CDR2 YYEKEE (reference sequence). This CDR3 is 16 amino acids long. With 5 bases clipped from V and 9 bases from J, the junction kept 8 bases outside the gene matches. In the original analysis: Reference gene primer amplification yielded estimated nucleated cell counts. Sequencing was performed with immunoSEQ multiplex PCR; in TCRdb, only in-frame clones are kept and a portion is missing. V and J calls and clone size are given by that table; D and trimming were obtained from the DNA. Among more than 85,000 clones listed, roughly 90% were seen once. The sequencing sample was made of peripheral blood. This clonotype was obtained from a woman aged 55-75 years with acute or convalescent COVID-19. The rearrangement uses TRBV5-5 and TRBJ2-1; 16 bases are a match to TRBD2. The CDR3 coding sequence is TGTGCCAGCAGTTGGGGAGGGACTAGCGGGAGGGGTGAGCAGTTCTTC. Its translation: CASSWGGTSGRGEQFF.